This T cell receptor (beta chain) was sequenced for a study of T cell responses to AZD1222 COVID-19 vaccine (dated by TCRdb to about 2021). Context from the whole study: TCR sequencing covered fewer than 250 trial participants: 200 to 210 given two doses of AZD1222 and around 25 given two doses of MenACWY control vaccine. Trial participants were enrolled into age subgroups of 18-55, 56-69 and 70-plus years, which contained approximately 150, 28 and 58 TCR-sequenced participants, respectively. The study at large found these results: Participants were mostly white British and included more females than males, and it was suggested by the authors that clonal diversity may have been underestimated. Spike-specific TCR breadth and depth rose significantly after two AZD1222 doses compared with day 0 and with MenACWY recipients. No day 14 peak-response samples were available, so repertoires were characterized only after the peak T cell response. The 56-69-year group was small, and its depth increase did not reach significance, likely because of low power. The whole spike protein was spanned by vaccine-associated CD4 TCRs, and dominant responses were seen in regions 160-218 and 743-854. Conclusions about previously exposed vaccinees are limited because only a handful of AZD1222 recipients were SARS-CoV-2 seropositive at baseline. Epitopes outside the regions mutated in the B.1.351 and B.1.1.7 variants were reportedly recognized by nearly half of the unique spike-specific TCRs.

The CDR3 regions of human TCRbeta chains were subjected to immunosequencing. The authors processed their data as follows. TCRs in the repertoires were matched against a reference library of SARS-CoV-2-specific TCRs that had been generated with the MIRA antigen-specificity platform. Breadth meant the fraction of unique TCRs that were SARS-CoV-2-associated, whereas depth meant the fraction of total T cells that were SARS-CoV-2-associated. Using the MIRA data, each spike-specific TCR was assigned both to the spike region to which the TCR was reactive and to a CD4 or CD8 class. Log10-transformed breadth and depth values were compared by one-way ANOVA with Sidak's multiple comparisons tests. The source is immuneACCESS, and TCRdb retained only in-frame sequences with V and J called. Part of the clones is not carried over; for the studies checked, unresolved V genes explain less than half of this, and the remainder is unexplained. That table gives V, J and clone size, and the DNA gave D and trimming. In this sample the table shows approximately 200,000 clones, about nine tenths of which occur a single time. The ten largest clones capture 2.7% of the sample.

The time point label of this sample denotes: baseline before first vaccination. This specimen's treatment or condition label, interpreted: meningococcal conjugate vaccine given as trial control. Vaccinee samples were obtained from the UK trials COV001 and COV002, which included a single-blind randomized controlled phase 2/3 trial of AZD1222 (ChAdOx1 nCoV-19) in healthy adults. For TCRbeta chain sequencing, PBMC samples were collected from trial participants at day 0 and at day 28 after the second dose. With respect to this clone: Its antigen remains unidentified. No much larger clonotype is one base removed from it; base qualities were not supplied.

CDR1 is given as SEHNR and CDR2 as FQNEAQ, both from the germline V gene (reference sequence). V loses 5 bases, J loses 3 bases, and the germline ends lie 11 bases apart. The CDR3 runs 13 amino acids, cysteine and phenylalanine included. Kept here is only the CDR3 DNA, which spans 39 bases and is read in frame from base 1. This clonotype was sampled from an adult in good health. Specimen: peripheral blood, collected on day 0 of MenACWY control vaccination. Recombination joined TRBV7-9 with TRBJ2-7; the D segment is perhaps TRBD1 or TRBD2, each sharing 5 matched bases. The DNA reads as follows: TGTGCCAGCAGCCCATCAGGGAGCTACGAGCAGTACTTC. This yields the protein CASSPSGSYEQYF.